Following are 25 T cell receptor beta chains from one sample sequenced in a study of shared clonotypes between healthy human individuals. Libraries were prepared by immunoSEQ multiplex PCR; TCRdb keeps only in-frame clonotypes and omits some of them. The table records about 2.3 million clones, roughly 93% of them present only once. The sample taken for sequencing was naive CD4+ T cells from PBMCs. Subset: CD45RA+ positively selected. Receptors were obtained from a man younger than 30 in good health. Some clones in this sample may be carry-over from other donors' samples.

The rearrangement links TRBV9 to TRBJ2-7; weak D call: TRBD2 (5 bases). In germline, CDR1 is SGDLS, CDR2 YYNGEE. The germline V and J ends were trimmed by 2 bases and 0 bases, with 9 bases remaining between them. The CDR3 length is 14 residues. The CDR3 region is CASSVDWSSYEQYF. As DNA, the CDR3 is TGTGCCAGCAGCGTGGACTGGAGCTCCTACGAGCAGTACTTC.

The chain joins TRBV7-8 to TRBJ2-2; 7 bases align to TRBD1. This CDR3 has 16 amino acids. Germline CDR1 SGHVS, CDR2 FQNEAQ. V gave up 5 bases and J gave up 3 bases; unmatched junction bases: 9. For the CDR3, the DNA is TGTGCCAGCAGCACGTACAGGGGATCGGACACCGGGGAGCTGTTTTTT. Translated: CASSTYRGSDTGELFF.

The V gene is TRBV27, the J gene TRBJ2-3, with D tentatively TRBD2 (6 bases). CDR3 length: 16 amino acids. The V gene's germline CDR1 is MNHEY and CDR2 SMNVEV (reference sequence). The germline V and J ends were trimmed by 3 bases and 3 bases, with 16 bases remaining between them. In DNA, the CDR3 is TGTGCCAGCAGTTTTTGGGTCCAGGGAGGAACAGATACGCAGTATTTT. Protein product: CASSFWVQGGTDTQYF.

The rearrangement links TRBV5-1 to TRBJ2-5, with TRBD2 identical over 7 bases. V lost 2 bases to trimming and J lost 4 bases; unmatched junction nucleotides: 5. The CDR3 is made up of 14 amino acids. Germline CDR1 SGHRS, CDR2 YFSETQ. CDR3 coding DNA: TGCGCCAGCAGCTTCGGGGGGACGGGAGAGACCCAGTACTTC. This sequence encodes CASSFGGTGETQYF.

Note on this clone: One junction end disagrees with the germline gene, perhaps due to a read error. This sequence joins TRBV6-5 and TRBJ2-5; tentatively, D is TRBD1 (6 bases). The CDR3 totals 14 residues. CDR1 and CDR2 from the germline V gene are MNHEY and SVGAGI. The CDR3 here is CASGYDFNREAQYF. CDR3 DNA: TGTGCCAGCGGTTACGACTTCAACAGGGAAGCCCAGTACTTC.

The chain has TRBV5-6 and TRBJ2-4, with 7 nucleotides matching TRBD2. With 0 bases clipped from V and 3 bases from J, the junction kept 3 bases outside the gene matches. The CDR3 is made up of 15 amino acids. Germline V gives CDR1 SGHDT, CDR2 YYEEEE. This CDR3 is CASSLGASGKNIQYF. CDR3 DNA: TGTGCCAGCAGCTTGGGGGCTAGCGGCAAAAACATTCAGTACTTC.

The chain carries TRBV19 and TRBJ2-7; D tentatively fits TRBD1 or TRBD2 (6 bases each). The germline gives CDR1 LNHDA, CDR2 SQIVND (reference sequence). V was pared by 10 bases and J by 7 bases, with 26 bases between. The CDR3 totals 15 residues. CDR3 coding DNA: TGTGCCACCTGCGAGGGGGGCGCGGGGACGGGGGAGCAGTACTTC. Its protein is CATCEGGAGTGEQYF.

The gene calls are TRBV28 and TRBJ1-2, with D perhaps TRBD1 (5 bases). CDR1 is MDHEN, CDR2 SYDVKM, per germline. Between the trimmed V and J ends, which lost 3 bases and 3 bases, there was a span of 11 bases. The CDR3 sequence is 14 residues long. The CDR3 region has the DNA TGTGCCAGCAGTTTGAACGGGGGATACTATGGCTACACCTTC. Amino acid sequence: CASSLNGGYYGYTF.

The gene calls are TRBV5-1 and TRBJ2-6; the D is unclear. V lost 3 bases, J lost 0 bases, and 10 bases lay in between. CDR3 length: 16 amino acids. Germline V CDR1 and CDR2: SGHRS, YFSETQ. CDR3 DNA sequence: TGCGCCAGCAGCTCCGTTGTCCTCTCTGGGGCCAACGTCCTGACTTTC. Protein: CASSSVVLSGANVLTF.

The chain recombines TRBV5-1 with TRBJ2-7; 7 bases align to TRBD1. The V gene end was trimmed by 6 bases and the J gene end by 4 bases; junction bases not matched to a gene: 13. The CDR3 runs 15 residues. CDR1 is SGHRS, CDR2 YFSETQ, per germline. The CDR3 DNA reads as TGCGCCAGCACCTCGACGGCAGGGGGTGGTTACGAGCAGTACTTC. Its protein product is CASTSTAGGGYEQYF.

With respect to this clone: The same CDR3 is also encoded by other DNA sequences in this sample. The genes are TRBV18 and TRBJ2-2; 7 nucleotides match TRBD1. The CDR3 contains 14 residues. The germline V gene has CDR1 KGHSH and CDR2 LQKENI. V dropped 3 bases and J dropped 4; count of bases not matched to a gene: 2. DNA of the CDR3: TGTGCCAGCTCACCGGACAGGTTCACCGGGGAGCTGTTTTTT. It is translated as CASSPDRFTGELFF. Full variable domain (rest looked up from reference TRBV18 and TRBJ2-2): NAGVMQNPRHLVRRRGQEARLRCSPMKGHSHVYWYRQLPEEGLKFMVYLQKENIIDESGMPKERFSAEFPKEGPSILRIQQVVRGDSAAYFCASSPDRFTGELFFGEGSRLTVL.

This clone showed up just once. V usage is TRBV27 and J usage is TRBJ2-5; TRBD2 agrees at 8 bases. The CDR3 sequence is 13 residues long. Per germline, CDR1 MNHEY and CDR2 SMNVEV (reference sequence). With V trimmed by 5 bases and J by 7 bases, 6 bases remained unmatched. The CDR3 sequence is CASSERESRTQYF. For the CDR3, the DNA is TGTGCCAGCAGTGAGCGGGAGTCCCGGACCCAGTACTTC.

This chain connects TRBV19 to TRBJ2-1; possibly TRBD1 for D (5 bases). CDR3 length: 15 residues. The V gene's germline CDR1 is LNHDA and CDR2 SQIVND (reference sequence). The V end was cut by 5 bases, the J end by 2 bases, with 13 bases between. This CDR3 reads CASSANRHTYNEQFF. CDR3 in DNA: TGTGCCAGTAGTGCGAACAGGCACACCTACAATGAGCAGTTCTTC.

To note about this clone: This sample includes further DNA sequences coding for the same CDR3. The chain uses TRBV9 and TRBJ2-7; the D is unclear. The length of the CDR3 is 14 residues. V lost 0 bases, J lost 2 bases, and 9 bases lay in between. Germline CDR1 reads SGDLS; CDR2 reads YYNGEE. The CDR3 DNA follows: TGTGCCAGCAGCGTAGCCGGTGGTACCTACGAGCAGTACTTC. Amino acid sequence: CASSVAGGTYEQYF.

This chain links TRBV29-1 with TRBJ2-2, with a possible D match to TRBD1 (7 bases). Trimming shortened V by 5 bases and J by 5 bases, and 12 bases separated the two germline ends. CDR3 length equals 13 residues. CDR1 and CDR2 (germline): SQVTM, ANQGSEA. CDR3 sequence: CSVSTGRTGELFF. The CDR3 DNA sequence: TGCAGCGTTTCGACAGGGAGGACCGGGGAGCTGTTTTTT.

The gene calls are TRBV7-2 and TRBJ1-2; D might be TRBD1 (6 bases). Trimming stripped 2 bases from V and 0 bases from J, with 10 bases between. The germline V gene encodes CDR1 SGHTA and CDR2 FQGNSA. The length of the CDR3 is 15 residues. CDR3 in DNA: TGTGCCAGCAGCTTAAGTGGACAGACTAACTATGGCTACACCTTC. This translates into CASSLSGQTNYGYTF.

The chain recombines TRBV19 with TRBJ2-7; 8 positions match TRBD2. CDR1 is LNHDA and CDR2 is SQIVND in the germline V gene (reference sequence). After removal of 4 bases from V and 2 bases from J, the junction contained 4 bases not matched to a gene. The CDR3 has 14 residues. In DNA form, the CDR3 reads TGTGCCAGTAGTACGGGGGGGGCTACCTACGAGCAGTACTTC. It codes for CASSTGGATYEQYF. The whole variable domain, filled in from reference TRBV19 and TRBJ2-7, reads DGGITQSPKYLFRKEGQNVTLSCEQNLNHDAMYWYRQDPGQGLRLIYYSQIVNDFQKGDIAEGYSVSREKKESFPLTVTSAQKNPTAFYLCASSTGGATYEQYFGPGTRLTVT.

The V gene is TRBV9, the J gene TRBJ2-5; no clear D. In germline, CDR1 is SGDLS, CDR2 YYNGEE. The CDR3 totals 14 residues. Trimming removed 3 bases at V and 0 bases at J, with 9 bases between. This CDR3 is CASSARLNQETQYF. The CDR3 DNA reads as TGTGCCAGCAGCGCCCGCTTAAACCAAGAGACCCAGTACTTC.

The rearrangement joins TRBV30 to TRBJ1-2; 8 nucleotides align to TRBD1. Germline V gene lookup returns CDR1 GTSNPN and CDR2 SVGIG (reference sequence). V lost 3 bases and J lost 4; bases outside the gene matches: 7. The CDR3 is made up of 14 amino acids. Here the CDR3 reads CAWSLGQASYGYTF. The CDR3 nucleotides read TGTGCCTGGAGCTTGGGACAGGCATCCTATGGCTACACCTTC.

The rearrangement uses TRBV7-2 and TRBJ2-7; TRBD1 matches 7 bases. The trim removed 5 bases at V and 3 bases at J, leaving 13 bases unmatched. The germline CDR1 and CDR2 sequences are SGHTA and FQGNSA. The CDR3 has 16 residues. The CDR3 sequence is CASSAPPGQTLYEQYF. The CDR3, as DNA: TGTGCCAGCAGCGCGCCGCCGGGACAGACTCTCTACGAGCAGTACTTC.

The chain couples TRBV28 to TRBJ2-1; maybe TRBD1 (6 bases). Germline V CDR1 and CDR2: MDHEN, SYDVKM. With 5 bases removed from V and 8 bases from J, the gap between germline ends came to 19 bases. CDR3 length equals 15 residues. CDR3 nucleotide sequence: TGTGCCAGCAGTCTACTGGGGGCGGCTTTGCATGAGCAGTTCTTC. It specifies CASSLLGAALHEQFF.

The genes are TRBV2 and TRBJ2-2, with D hard to call. The CDR3 has 15 amino acids. Trimming shortened V by 6 bases and J by 0 bases, and 11 bases separated the two germline ends. Germline CDR1 SNHLY, CDR2 FYNNEI. The DNA for the CDR3 is TGTGCCAGCAGCCTCACCGGAACGAACACCGGGGAGCTGTTTTTT. Translated, it gives CASSLTGTNTGELFF.

The DNA of the CDR3 is TGTGCCAGCAGAAGGACACTCGGCGATGGCTACACCTTC. Its translation: CASRRTLGDGYTF. The chain is built from TRBV6-5 and TRBJ1-2; a possible D gene is TRBD1 (5 bases). Germline CDR1 is MNHEY and CDR2 is SVGAGI. Trimming removed 6 bases from V and 6 bases from J, with 14 bases in between. This CDR3 contains 13 residues.

CDR3 nucleotide sequence: TGTGCCAGCAGCCCGGGGGCCGGGAGAGGTGGCACAGATACGCAGTATTTT. Protein product: CASSPGAGRGGTDTQYF. J is TRBJ2-3 and V is TRBV5-4; D possibly matches TRBD1 or TRBD2 (6 bases each). CDR3 size: 17 residues. Germline CDR1 reads SGHNT; CDR2 reads YYREEE (reference sequence). Trimming pared 4 bases from V and 1 base from J, leaving 19 bases between. The full variable domain, rest sourced from reference TRBV5-4 and TRBJ2-3, is ETGVTQSPTHLIKTRGQQVTLRCSSQSGHNTVSWYQQALGQGPQFIFQYYREEENGRGNFPPRFSGLQFPNYSSELNVNALELDDSALYLCASSPGAGRGGTDTQYFGPGTRLTVL.

The chain employs TRBV5-1 and TRBJ1-4; 9 positions agree with TRBD1. J lost 9 bases, V lost 4 bases, and 7 bases had no gene match. The germline V gene encodes CDR1 SGHRS and CDR2 YFSETQ. The CDR3 is made up of 14 amino acids. The CDR3 bases are TGCGCCAGCAGCCTCCGGGACAGGGAGCAAAAACTGTTTTTT. Translated, it gives CASSLRDREQKLFF.